This T cell receptor (beta chain) was sequenced during a study of a mutant IDH1 vaccine in newly diagnosed glioma. As for the study in general: Patients were pretreated with radiotherapy, temozolomide, or both, mostly both.

TCRdb keeps only in-frame clones here, not all; method: immunoSEQ multiplex PCR. Of about 16,000 clones detected, roughly 96% appear once; the ten largest clones hold 3.6%. V shed 9 bases and J 2 bases; nucleotides not matched to a gene: 12. Germline CDR1 MNHEY, CDR2 SMNVEV (reference sequence). The CDR3 has 16 amino acids. This clone was seen once. Its antigen is undetermined. Time point denoted: baseline, week 1 (first vaccination visit). Treatment defined: pre-vaccination baseline after standard-of-care therapy. The study, taken as a whole, reports: There seemed to be no relation between pseudoprogression and changes in top peripheral T cell clonotypes.

The TCR comes from a woman between 18 and 30 years old with glioma. Some clones in this sample may be carry-over from other donors' samples. The sequencing used peripheral blood mononuclear cells (PBMCs), collected from a glioma patient treated with radiotherapy, temozolomide or both. The chain is built from TRBV27 and TRBJ2-5, with 10 bases that match TRBD1. CDR3 sequence reads: CASKRTGGIPQETQYF. The CDR3 region has the DNA TGTGCCAGTAAAAGGACAGGGGGTATTCCACAAGAGACCCAGTACTTC.